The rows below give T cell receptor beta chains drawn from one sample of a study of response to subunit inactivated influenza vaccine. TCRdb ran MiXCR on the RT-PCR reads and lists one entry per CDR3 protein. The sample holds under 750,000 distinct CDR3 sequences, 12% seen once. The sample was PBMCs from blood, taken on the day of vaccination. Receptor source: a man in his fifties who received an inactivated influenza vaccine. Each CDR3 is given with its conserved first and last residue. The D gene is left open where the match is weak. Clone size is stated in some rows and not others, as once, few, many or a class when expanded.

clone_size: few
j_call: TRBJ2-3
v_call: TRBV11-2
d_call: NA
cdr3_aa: CASSFDFLARSTDTQYF
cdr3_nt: TGTGCCAGCAGCTTCGACTTTCTAGCAAGAAGCACAGATACGCAGTATTTT

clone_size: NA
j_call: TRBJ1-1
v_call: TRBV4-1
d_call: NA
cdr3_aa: CASSQADGYTEAFF
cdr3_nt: TGCGCCAGCAGCCAAGCGGACGGATACACTGAAGCTTTCTTT

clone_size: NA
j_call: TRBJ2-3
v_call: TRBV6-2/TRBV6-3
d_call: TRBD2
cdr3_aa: CASSWEGTGTDTQYF
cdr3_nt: TGTGCCAGCAGCTGGGAGGGGACGGGAACGGATACGCAGTATTTT

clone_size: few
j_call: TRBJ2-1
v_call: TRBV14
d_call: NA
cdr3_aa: CASSQRTSVQVEQFF
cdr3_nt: TGTGCCAGCAGCCAACGAACTAGTGTGCAGGTTGAGCAGTTCTTC

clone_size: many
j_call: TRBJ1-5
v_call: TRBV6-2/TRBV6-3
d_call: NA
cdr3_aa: CASSYSFGQRRNQPQHF
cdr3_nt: TGTGCCAGCAGTTACTCGTTTGGACAGCGACGAAATCAGCCCCAGCATTTT

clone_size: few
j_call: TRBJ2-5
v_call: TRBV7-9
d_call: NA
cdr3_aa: CASSLWPAQETQYF
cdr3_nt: TGTGCCAGCAGCTTATGGCCAGCGCAGGAGACCCAGTACTTC

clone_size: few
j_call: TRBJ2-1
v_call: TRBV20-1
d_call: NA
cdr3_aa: CSVGGPDNEQFF
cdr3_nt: TGCAGTGTCGGGGGTCCAGACAATGAGCAGTTCTTC

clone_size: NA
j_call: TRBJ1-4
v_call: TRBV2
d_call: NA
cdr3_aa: CASSLQGLKEKLFF
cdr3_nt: TGTGCCAGCAGCCTACAGGGACTGAAGGAAAAACTGTTTTTT

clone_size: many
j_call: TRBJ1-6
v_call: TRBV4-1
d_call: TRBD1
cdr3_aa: CASLGQGDNSPLHF
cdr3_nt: TGCGCCAGCCTGGGACAGGGAGATAATTCACCCCTCCACTTT

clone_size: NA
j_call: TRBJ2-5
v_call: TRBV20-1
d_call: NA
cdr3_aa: CSASRVAETQYF
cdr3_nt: TGCAGTGCTTCCCGGGTAGCGGAGACCCAGTACTTC

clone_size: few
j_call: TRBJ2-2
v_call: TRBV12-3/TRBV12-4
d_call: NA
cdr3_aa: CANQGGGSTGELFF
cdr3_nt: TGTGCCAACCAAGGAGGGGGTAGCACCGGGGAGCTGTTTTTT

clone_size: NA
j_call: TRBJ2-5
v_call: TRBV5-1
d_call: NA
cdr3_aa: CASSITGPQETQYF
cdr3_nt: TGCGCCAGCAGCATTACCGGTCCCCAAGAGACCCAGTACTTC

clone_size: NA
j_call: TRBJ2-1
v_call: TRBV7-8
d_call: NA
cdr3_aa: CASGFSGTTYNEQFF
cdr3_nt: TGTGCCAGCGGCTTCTCCGGGACAACCTACAATGAGCAGTTCTTC

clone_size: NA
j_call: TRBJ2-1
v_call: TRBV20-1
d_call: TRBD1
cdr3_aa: CSAREPGQGAINEQFF
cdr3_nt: TGCAGTGCTAGAGAGCCGGGACAGGGGGCAATCAATGAGCAGTTCTTC

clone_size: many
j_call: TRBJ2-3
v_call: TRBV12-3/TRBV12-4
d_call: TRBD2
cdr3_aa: CASTPLVGGGNTDTQYF
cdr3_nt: TGTGCCAGCACCCCCCTTGTCGGCGGGGGGAACACAGATACGCAGTATTTT

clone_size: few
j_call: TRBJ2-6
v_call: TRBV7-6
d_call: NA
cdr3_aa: CASSEISGANVLTF
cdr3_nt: TGTGCCAGCAGCGAAATCTCTGGGGCCAACGTCCTGACTTTC

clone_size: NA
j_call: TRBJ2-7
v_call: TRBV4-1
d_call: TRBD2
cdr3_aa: CASSQATASGNYEQYF
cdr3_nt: TGCGCCAGCAGCCAAGCGACGGCTAGCGGGAACTACGAGCAGTACTTC

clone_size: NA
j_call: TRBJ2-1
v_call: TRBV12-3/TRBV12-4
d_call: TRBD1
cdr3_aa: CASSARQGSEQFF
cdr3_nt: TGTGCCAGCAGTGCAAGACAGGGCTCCGAGCAGTTCTTC

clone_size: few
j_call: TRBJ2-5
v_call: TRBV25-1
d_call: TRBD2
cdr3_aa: CASSESSSILAGAETQYF
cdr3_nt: TGTGCCAGCAGTGAATCTTCCTCGATCCTAGCGGGAGCAGAGACCCAGTACTTC

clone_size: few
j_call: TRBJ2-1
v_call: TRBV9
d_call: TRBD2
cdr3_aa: CASSVARGLAGYEQFF
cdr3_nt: TGTGCCAGCAGCGTAGCTCGCGGACTAGCGGGATATGAGCAGTTCTTC

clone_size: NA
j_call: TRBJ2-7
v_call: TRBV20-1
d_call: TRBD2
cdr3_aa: CSAPEGGFTYEQYF
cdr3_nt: TGCAGTGCGCCCGAGGGAGGGTTCACCTACGAGCAGTACTTC

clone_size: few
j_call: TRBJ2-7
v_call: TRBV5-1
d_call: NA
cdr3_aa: CASSPNPGPTSYEQYF
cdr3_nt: TGCGCCAGCAGCCCGAACCCGGGACCAACTTCCTACGAGCAGTACTTC

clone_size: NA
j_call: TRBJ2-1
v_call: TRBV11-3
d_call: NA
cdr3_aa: CASSLGFFSSYNEQFF
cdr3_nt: TGTGCCAGCAGCCTAGGTTTCTTCAGCTCCTACAATGAGCAGTTCTTC

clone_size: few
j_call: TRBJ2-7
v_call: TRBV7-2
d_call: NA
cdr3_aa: CASSLRQGGFRAYEQYF
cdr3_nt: TGTGCCAGCAGCTTAAGACAGGGAGGATTTAGGGCCTACGAGCAGTACTTC

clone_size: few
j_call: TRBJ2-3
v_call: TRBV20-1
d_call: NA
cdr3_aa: CSASGGPGATDTQYF
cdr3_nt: TGCAGTGCTAGTGGAGGGCCAGGGGCCACAGATACGCAGTATTTT

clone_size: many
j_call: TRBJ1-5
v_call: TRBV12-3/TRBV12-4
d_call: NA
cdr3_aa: CASSLSGSNQPQHF
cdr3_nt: TGTGCCAGCAGTTTATCGGGGTCCAATCAGCCCCAGCATTTT

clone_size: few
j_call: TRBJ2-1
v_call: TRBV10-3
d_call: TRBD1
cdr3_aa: CAISEQGSYNEQFF
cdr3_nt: TGTGCCATCAGTGAACAGGGGTCGTACAATGAGCAGTTCTTC

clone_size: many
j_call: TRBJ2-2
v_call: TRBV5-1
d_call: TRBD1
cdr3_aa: CASSGRQGSTGELFF
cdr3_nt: TGCGCCAGCAGCGGGAGACAGGGATCCACCGGGGAGCTGTTTTTT

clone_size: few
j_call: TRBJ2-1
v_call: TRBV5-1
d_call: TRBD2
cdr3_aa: CASSTGTSLSSYNEQFF
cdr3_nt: TGCGCCAGCAGCACCGGGACTAGCTTGAGCTCCTACAATGAGCAGTTCTTC

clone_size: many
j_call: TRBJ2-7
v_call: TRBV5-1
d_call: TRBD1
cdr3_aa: CASSAQTAGQGWEQYF
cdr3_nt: TGCGCCAGCAGCGCACAAACCGCCGGACAGGGGTGGGAGCAGTACTTC

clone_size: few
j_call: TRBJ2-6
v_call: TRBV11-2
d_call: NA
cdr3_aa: CASSRYTPSGLVTGANVLTF
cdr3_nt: TGTGCCAGCAGCCGATATACCCCCTCTGGGCTTGTGACTGGGGCCAACGTCCTGACTTTC

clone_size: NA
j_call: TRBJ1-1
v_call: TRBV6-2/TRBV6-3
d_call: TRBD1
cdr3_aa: CASRTGQKLNTEAFF
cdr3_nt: TGTGCCAGCAGAACGGGACAGAAGTTGAACACTGAAGCTTTCTTT

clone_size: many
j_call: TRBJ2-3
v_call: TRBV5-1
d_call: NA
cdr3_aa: CASSLDGADTQYF
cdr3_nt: TGCGCCAGCAGCTTGGACGGGGCAGATACGCAGTATTTT

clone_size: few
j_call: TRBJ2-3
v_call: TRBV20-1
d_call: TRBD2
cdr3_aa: CSARGTTSTDTQYF
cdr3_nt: TGCAGTGCTAGGGGGACTACAAGCACAGATACGCAGTATTTT

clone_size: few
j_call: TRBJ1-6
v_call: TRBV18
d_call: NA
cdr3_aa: CASSPGVLAIRLDSPLHF
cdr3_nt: TGTGCCAGCTCACCCGGGGTTCTGGCAATCCGCCTGGATTCACCCCTCCACTTT

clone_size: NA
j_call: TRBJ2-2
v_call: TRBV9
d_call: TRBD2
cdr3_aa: CASSARGREGTGELFF
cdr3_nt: TGTGCCAGCAGCGCCCGCGGGCGGGAGGGGACCGGGGAGCTGTTTTTT

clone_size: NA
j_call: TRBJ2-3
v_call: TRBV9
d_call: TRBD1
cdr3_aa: CASSVITGEDTQYF
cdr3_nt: TGTGCCAGCAGCGTAATAACAGGGGAGGATACGCAGTATTTT

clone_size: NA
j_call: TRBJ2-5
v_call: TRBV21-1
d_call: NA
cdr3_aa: CASSICGGRETQYF
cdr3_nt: TGTGCCAGCTCAATTTGCGGGGGAAGAGAGACCCAGTACTTC

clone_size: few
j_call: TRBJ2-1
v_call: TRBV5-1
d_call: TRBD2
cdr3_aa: CASSLNGGGTFNEQFF
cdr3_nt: TGCGCCAGCAGCTTGAATGGCGGGGGGACCTTTAATGAGCAGTTCTTC

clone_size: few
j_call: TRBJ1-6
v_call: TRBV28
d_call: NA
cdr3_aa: CASSKLRSLSGSPLHF
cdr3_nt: TGTGCCAGCAGCAAACTTAGATCCCTTAGTGGTTCACCCCTCCACTTT

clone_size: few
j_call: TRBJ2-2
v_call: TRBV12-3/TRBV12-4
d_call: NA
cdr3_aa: CASSFDYTGELFF
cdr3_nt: TGTGCCAGCAGTTTCGACTACACCGGGGAGCTGTTTTTT